The T cell receptor beta chain described here comes from a study of tissue T cells after allogeneic stem cell transplantation. Whole-study findings and limits: Blood and spleen captured only part of the tissue TCR repertoire. Anatomically similar tissues had similar TCR repertoires within each patient.

The data were produced by immunoSEQ multiplex PCR, yet TCRdb's version contains in-frame clones alone and is incomplete. The sample lists some 47,000 clones, 65% to 85% occurring once. Trimming shortened V by 5 bases and J by 0 bases, and 12 bases separated the two germline ends. There are 15 residues in the CDR3. Germline-derived CDR1 and CDR2 are SNHLY and FYNGKV (reference sequence). As for this clone: Its antigen is unidentified. Gene names are the mouse ones. The read finishes 1 residue shy of the CDR3 end, and the germline J gene is used to complete it.

The chain recombines TRBV3 with TRBJ2-3; no clear D gene. The clonotype comes from a pool of C57BL/6 mice in good health. The sequencing sample was made of sorted cells pooled from one or two spleens. The DNA read from the CDR3 is TGTGCCAGCAGCCCGGCCGTGGGTAGTGCAGAAACGCTGTAT. It encodes CASSPAVGSAETLY. In full, the CDR3 reads CASSPAVGSAETLYF.